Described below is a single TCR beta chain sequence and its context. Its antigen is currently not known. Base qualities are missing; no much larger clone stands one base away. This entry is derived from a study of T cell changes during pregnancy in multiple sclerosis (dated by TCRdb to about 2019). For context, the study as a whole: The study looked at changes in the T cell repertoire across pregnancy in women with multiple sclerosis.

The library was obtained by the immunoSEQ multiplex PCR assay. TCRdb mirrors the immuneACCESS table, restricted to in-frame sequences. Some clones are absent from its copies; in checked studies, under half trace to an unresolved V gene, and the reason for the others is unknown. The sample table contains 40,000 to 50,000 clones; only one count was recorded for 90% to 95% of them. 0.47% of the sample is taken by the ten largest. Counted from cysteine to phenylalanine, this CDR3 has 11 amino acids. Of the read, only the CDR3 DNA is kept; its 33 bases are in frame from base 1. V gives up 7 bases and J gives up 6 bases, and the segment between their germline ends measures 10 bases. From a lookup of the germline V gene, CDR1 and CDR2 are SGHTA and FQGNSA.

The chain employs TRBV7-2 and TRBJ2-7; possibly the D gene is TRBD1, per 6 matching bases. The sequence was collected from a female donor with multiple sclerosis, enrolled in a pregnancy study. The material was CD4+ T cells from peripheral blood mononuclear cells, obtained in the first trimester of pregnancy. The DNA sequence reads TGTGCCAGCACAGGGGTCGGCGAGCAGTACTTC. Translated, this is CASTGVGEQYF.